These 31 T cell receptor beta chains were sequenced from one sample in a study of regulatory T cells in long-lasting Graves disease. In building TCR beta libraries, iRepertoire HTBI primers were used together with Arm-PCR of CDR3 regions. TCRdb independently ran MiXCR on the multiplex PCR reads; one entry per CDR3 protein. The sample lists about 320,000 distinct CDR3 sequences; more than 15% were seen once. The time point was: newly diagnosed GD, antithyroid drugs for less than 3 months. Following extraction of RNA from PBMCs, that RNA was used to make the TCR library. Sequenced material: peripheral blood mononuclear cells (PBMCs), taken at new diagnosis, from a patient treated with antithyroid drugs. Receptors originate from a female donor with Graves disease.

This clonotype has a count of ten or more. This sequence joins TRBV19 and TRBJ1-5; D perhaps matches TRBD1 (6 bases). Per germline, CDR1 LNHDA and CDR2 SQIVND (reference sequence). V was clipped by 7 bases and J by 5 bases, with 18 bases between them. The CDR3 has 15 amino acids. CDR3 in DNA: TGTGCCAGTACCCCGGGACAAGGTAAGGATCAGCCCCAGCATTTT. It encodes CASTPGQGKDQPQHF.

The V call is TRBV18, the J call TRBJ1-2; tentatively, D is TRBD1 (5 bases). This CDR3 contains 15 residues. Trimming stripped 4 bases from V and 6 bases from J, with 18 bases between. CDR1 KGHSH and CDR2 LQKENI come from the germline V gene. This chain's CDR3 is CASSRMVPSRDGYTF. In nucleotides, the CDR3 is TGTGCCAGCTCACGCATGGTCCCGTCCAGGGATGGCTACACCTTC.

The chain recombines TRBV3-1 with TRBJ2-7; no reliable D call. Trimming stripped 1 base from V and 9 bases from J, with 16 bases between. There are 14 residues in the CDR3. Germline CDR1 and CDR2: LGHDT and YNNKEL (reference sequence). The CDR3 nucleotides read TGTGCCAGCAGCCAAGGCGAGATCAGCGAGCGGCAGTACTTC. This codes for CASSQGEISERQYF.

The sample holds many counts of this clonotype. CDR3 sequence (DNA): TGTGCTAGTGGTTTGGTATTGGGGGCCAAGGTTGGTGGCACAGATACGCAGTATTTT. Translation: CASGLVLGAKVGGTDTQYF. The chain combines TRBV12-5 with TRBJ2-3, with D possibly matching TRBD1 (6 bases). The ends were cut back, 0 bases at V and 1 base at J, with 20 bases in the middle. This CDR3 is 19 amino acids long. Germline V lookup: CDR1 LGHNT, CDR2 FRNRAP.

There are a few counts of this clonotype. The genes are TRBV19 and TRBJ1-1; D ambiguous. The V and J ends lost 3 bases and 0 bases respectively, with 5 bases between them. The germline CDR1 and CDR2 sequences are LNHDA and SQIVND (reference sequence). This CDR3 region has 13 residues. The CDR3: CASSMDVNTEAFF. CDR3 nucleotides: TGTGCCAGTAGTATGGACGTGAACACTGAAGCTTTCTTT.

In this sample, this clonotype turned up many times. The CDR3 nucleotides are TGTGCCAGCAGTGAAGCAGGGTTCGGTGAGCAGTTCTTC. Its translation is CASSEAGFGEQFF. The chain has TRBV2 and TRBJ2-1; no reliable D call. Germline V gives CDR1 SNHLY, CDR2 FYNNEI. The germline V and J ends were trimmed by 0 bases and 9 bases, with 9 bases remaining between them. The CDR3 is made up of 13 amino acids.

In its sample, this clonotype was seen a few times. The chain links TRBV11-3 to TRBJ2-5; 11 bases match TRBD2. The V segment lost 2 bases and the J segment 6 bases; nucleotides outside the gene matches: 5. CDR3 length equals 15 residues. The germline V gene has CDR1 SGHNT and CDR2 YENEEA. CDR3 residues: CASSLSPSGRKTQYF. DNA for the CDR3: TGTGCCAGCAGCTTAAGCCCTAGCGGGAGGAAGACCCAGTACTTC.

This chain connects TRBV6-1 to TRBJ1-1; D unresolved. Germline loops: CDR1 MNHNS, CDR2 SASEGT. The CDR3 totals 11 residues. The V gene lost 4 bases and the J gene lost 7 bases, with 7 bases spanning the gap. CDR3: CASSGDFEAFF. The CDR3 DNA sequence: TGTGCCAGCAGTGGAGATTTTGAAGCTTTCTTT.

This clonotype was picked up many times. The V call is TRBV7-2, the J call TRBJ2-7; D call uncertain. Germline V CDR1 and CDR2: SGHTA, FQGNSA. Trimming left V 3 bases short and J 0 bases short, with 21 bases between. This CDR3 is built from 18 residues. The CDR3, as DNA: TGTGCCAGCAGCTTCAAGGGTCCTACACGGTCGTACTCCTACGAGCAGTACTTC. It encodes CASSFKGPTRSYSYEQYF.

In this sample, this clonotype turned up many times. The V gene is TRBV28, the J gene TRBJ2-1; 9 nucleotides line up with TRBD1. Germline CDR1 and CDR2: MDHEN and SYDVKM. Germline trimming cut 3 bases from V and 5 bases from J; bases unmatched to any gene: 5. The CDR3 is 15 residues long. The CDR3 sequence is CASSFGTGLDNEQFF. DNA of the CDR3: TGTGCCAGCAGTTTCGGGACAGGGCTCGACAATGAGCAGTTCTTC.

The J gene is TRBJ2-2, the V gene TRBV12-3 or TRBV12-4, with 7 positions matching TRBD2. V dropped 6 bases and J dropped 5; count of bases not matched to a gene: 15. The CDR3 spans 17 residues. This CDR3 is CASRPWAGGRGTGELFF. Written as DNA, the CDR3 is TGTGCCAGCAGACCCTGGGCGGGCGGGAGAGGGACCGGGGAGCTGTTTTTT.

With respect to this clonotype: Just one base apart from a much larger clone, this may be a read error. The chain recombines TRBV10-2 with TRBJ1-1, with D perhaps matching TRBD1 (5 bases). Germline values: CDR1 WSHSY, CDR2 SAAADI. The CDR3 has 15 residues. In nucleotides, the CDR3 is TGCGCCTGCCGTCTAACGGGGGGAGGGCTGCCTGAAACTTTCTTT. Translated: CACRLTGGGLPETFF.

For this clonotype: A junction boundary mismatches the germline segment, possibly from a read error. This chain connects TRBV11-3 to TRBJ2-7; D possibly corresponds to TRBD1 (5 bases). This CDR3 contains 14 residues. Germline CDR1 and CDR2: SGHNT and YENEEA. As DNA, the CDR3 is TGTGCCAGCAGCTTAAGTCAGGGCTCCTACGATCAGTACTTC. Protein product: CASSLSQGSYDQYF.

There are many counts of this clonotype. J is TRBJ2-3 and V is TRBV20-1, with TRBD1 identical over 7 bases. The J segment lost 6 bases and the V segment lost 6 bases, leaving 12 bases of the junction unmatched. The CDR3 is made up of 14 amino acids. The germline V gene encodes CDR1 DFQATT and CDR2 SNEGSKA (reference sequence). The CDR3 region has the DNA TGCAGTGCCCTGGACAGGTTAGAAGTCGATACGCAGTATTTT. Protein product: CSALDRLEVDTQYF.

The chain uses TRBV6-1 and TRBJ2-7, with 8 bases identical to TRBD2. The trim removed 3 bases at V and 7 bases at J, leaving 11 bases unmatched. CDR1 is MNHNS and CDR2 is SASEGT in the germline V gene. The CDR3 consists of 15 residues. CDR3 sequence (DNA): TGTGCCAGCAGTGATGTAGCGGGGACCACGAGGGAGCAGTACTTC. Protein product: CASSDVAGTTREQYF.

This clonotype was counted ten times or more. J is TRBJ1-1 and V is TRBV7-9, with 7 bases lining up with TRBD1. The CDR3 is 16 residues long. Per the germline V gene, CDR1 is SEHNR and CDR2 is FQNEAQ (reference sequence). Trimming cost V 5 bases and J 1 base; bases outside gene matches: 10. In DNA form, the CDR3 reads TGTGCCAGCAGCCGGGACAGAAGTCTACCGAACACTGAAGCTTTCTTT. Its translation is CASSRDRSLPNTEAFF.

To note about this clonotype: At one end, the junction sequence differs from germline, possibly due to a read error. The rearrangement uses TRBV7-7 and TRBJ2-1; tentative D call: TRBD2 (7 bases). The CDR3 is made up of 15 amino acids. Germline V lookup: CDR1 SSHAT, CDR2 FNYEAQ (reference sequence). CDR3 loop: CASKRGGGIFYEQFF. Written as DNA, the CDR3 is TGTGCTAGCAAACGCGGGGGCGGTATCTTTTATGAGCAGTTCTTC.

This clonotype was found a few times. The rearrangement links TRBV7-9 to TRBJ2-1; D may be TRBD2 (5 bases). CDR1 and CDR2 (germline): SEHNR, FQNEAQ (reference sequence). This CDR3 is 15 amino acids long. V was clipped by 6 bases and J by 0 bases, with 12 bases between them. The CDR3 spells CASSFSESSYNEQFF. The CDR3 nucleotides read TGTGCCAGCAGTTTTAGCGAAAGCTCCTACAATGAGCAGTTCTTC.

In this sample, this clonotype turned up many times. The chain has TRBV9 and TRBJ2-3; unclear D gene. The CDR3 is made up of 16 amino acids. Between the trimmed V and J ends, which lost 6 bases and 7 bases, there was a span of 24 bases. The germline CDR1 and CDR2 sequences are SGDLS and YYNGEE. The CDR3 reads CASTEWVHPEFNTQYF. As DNA, the CDR3 is TGTGCCAGCACCGAGTGGGTCCATCCTGAGTTCAATACGCAGTATTTT. The full variable domain, its missing parts supplied by reference TRBV9 and TRBJ2-3, is DSGVTQTPKHLITATGQRVTLRCSPRSGDLSVYWYQQSLDQGLQFLIQYYNGEERAKGNILERFSAQQFPDLHSELNLSSLELGDSALYFCASTEWVHPEFNTQYFGPGTRLTVL.

Many counts were recorded for this clonotype. This sequence joins TRBV12-3 or TRBV12-4 and TRBJ2-1; 8 nucleotides agree with TRBD1. The CDR3 contains 14 residues. Trimming removed 5 bases from V and 5 bases from J; junction bases left unmatched: 5. The CDR3: CASSRTGPNNEQFF. In DNA, the CDR3 is TGTGCCAGCAGTAGGACAGGGCCCAACAATGAGCAGTTCTTC.

This clonotype was seen a single time. The V gene is TRBV11-2, the J gene TRBJ2-7; 7 bases match TRBD1. Germline-derived CDR1 and CDR2 are SGHAT and FQNNGV. CDR3 length: 15 amino acids. With V trimmed by 1 base and J by 4 bases, 7 bases remained unmatched. CDR3 coding DNA: TGTGCCAGCAGCTTAGGAAGGGCGACAGGGTACGAGCAGTACTTC. Residues: CASSLGRATGYEQYF.

V usage is TRBV5-1 and J usage is TRBJ1-1; TRBD1 might be the D (6 bases). The V and J ends lost 4 bases and 1 base respectively, with 17 bases between them. The germline V gene has CDR1 SGHRS and CDR2 YFSETQ. The CDR3 consists of 16 residues. DNA for the CDR3: TGCGCCAGCAGCCCGAGAGGAGGGGGGACGAACACTGAAGCTTTCTTT. This gives the protein CASSPRGGGTNTEAFF.

Only a few counts were recorded for this clonotype. The chain combines TRBV20-1 with TRBJ2-1; 15 bases are shared with TRBD2. The germline V gene encodes CDR1 DFQATT and CDR2 SNEGSKA (reference sequence). The CDR3 sequence is 14 residues long. With 1 base clipped from V and 10 bases from J, the junction kept 2 bases outside the gene matches. The CDR3 loop is CSARVGTSGGEQFF. The CDR3 nucleotides are TGCAGTGCTAGAGTGGGGACTAGCGGGGGGGAGCAGTTCTTC.

There are many counts of this clonotype. This chain connects TRBV5-1 to TRBJ2-1; tentative D call: TRBD1 (6 bases). The germline CDR1 and CDR2 sequences are SGHRS and YFSETQ. The CDR3 has 11 residues. The V end was cut by 0 bases, the J end by 13 bases, with 8 bases between. The DNA of the CDR3 is TGCGCCAGCAGCTTGGCAGGGGCTCAGTTCTTC. Residues: CASSLAGAQFF.

This clonotype was counted at least ten times. The chain carries TRBV12-3 or TRBV12-4 and TRBJ1-2; D is perhaps TRBD1 (6 bases). CDR3 length equals 14 residues. Trimming took 3 bases from V and 4 from J, leaving 12 bases between them. In DNA form, the CDR3 reads TGTGCCAGCAGTTTCGGCAGGGGCACCTATGGCTACACCTTC. It codes for CASSFGRGTYGYTF.

This clonotype was detected many times. The V call is TRBV11-2, the J call TRBJ2-7; D may correspond to TRBD1 or TRBD2 (5 bases each). The CDR3 sequence is 15 residues long. Germline-derived CDR1 and CDR2 are SGHAT and FQNNGV. Trimming cost V 5 bases and J 0 bases, with 14 bases left between them. The CDR3 spells CASSPSMRGSYEQYF. In nucleotides, the CDR3 is TGTGCCAGCAGCCCCAGTATGAGGGGCTCCTACGAGCAGTACTTC.

In its sample, this clonotype was seen many times. The V call is TRBV5-1, the J call TRBJ2-3; 13 bases map to TRBD2. The CDR3 runs 17 residues. Per germline, CDR1 SGHRS and CDR2 YFSETQ. Germline trimming cut 0 bases from V and 5 bases from J; bases unmatched to any gene: 6. The CDR3 protein is CASSLGGTSGNQDTQYF. As DNA, the CDR3 is TGCGCCAGCAGCTTGGGCGGGACTAGCGGGAATCAAGATACGCAGTATTTT.

This clonotype was recorded many times. This chain connects TRBV11-2 to TRBJ2-7; 8 bases match TRBD2. Germline assignment: CDR1 SGHAT and CDR2 FQNNGV. The J segment lost 3 bases and the V segment lost 1 base, leaving 5 bases of the junction unmatched. This CDR3 comprises 15 residues. CDR3 residues: CASSLVGGVIYEQYF. The CDR3 DNA sequence: TGTGCCAGCAGCTTAGTCGGGGGGGTCATCTACGAGCAGTACTTC.

The chain employs TRBV7-2 and TRBJ2-1; TRBD2 agrees at 14 bases. There are 15 residues in the CDR3. The junction had 9 bases not matched to a gene; V was cut back by 5 bases and J by 12 bases. In germline, CDR1 is SGHTA, CDR2 FQGNSA. CDR3 loop: CASSPPGLAGGGQFF. CDR3 nucleotides: TGTGCCAGCAGCCCCCCCGGACTAGCGGGAGGAGGGCAGTTCTTC.

This clonotype was seen ten or more times. CDR3 amino acids: CASSLAPDKYTGELFF. In DNA form, the CDR3 reads TGTGCCAGCAGCTTAGCTCCGGACAAATACACCGGGGAGCTGTTTTTT. V usage is TRBV11-2 and J usage is TRBJ2-2; possible D gene TRBD1, 5 bases. Germline V gene sequence: CDR1 SGHAT, CDR2 FQNNGV. The V end lost 1 base, the J end lost 3 bases, and 12 bases lay between the germline ends. The CDR3 length is 16 residues.

This rearrangement joins TRBV6-1 to TRBJ2-2, with TRBD2 matching 8 bases. Germline V gives CDR1 MNHNS, CDR2 SASEGT. The V gene end was trimmed by 6 bases and the J gene end by 3 bases; junction bases not matched to a gene: 12. The CDR3 spans 17 residues. The CDR3 loop is CASRQPTGLEDTGELFF. The CDR3 DNA sequence: TGTGCCAGCAGGCAACCCACGGGACTAGAGGACACCGGGGAGCTGTTTTTT.